What follows are 20 T cell receptor beta chains derived from one specimen sequenced in a study of cytomegalovirus exposure and HLA in healthy donors. A multiplex PCR was run with 60 Vbeta primers and 13 Jbeta primers. Assay used: immunoSEQ multiplex PCR; TCRdb lists only in-frame clones, some missing. The data show roughly 150,000 clones, 82% seen once. Material: PBMCs. The receptors shown here come from a girl aged 2 to 10 in good health and CMV-seropositive.

This chain connects TRBV2 to TRBJ1-5; TRBD1 matches 10 bases. V was pared by 7 bases and J by 7 bases, with 16 bases of the junction left unmatched. CDR3 length: 17 residues. Germline-derived CDR1 and CDR2 are SNHLY and FYNNEI. The DNA of the CDR3 is TGTGCCAGCAAATTCGGGGGACAGGGGTTTCCCTCACAGCCCCAGCATTTT. Amino acid sequence: CASKFGGQGFPSQPQHF.

This clone was seen more than once but under ten times. This chain joins TRBV6-1 and TRBJ1-1; 8 bases are a match to TRBD1. The CDR3 is 16 amino acids. V was clipped by 4 bases and J by 0 bases; unmatched bases: 7. The germline V gene encodes CDR1 MNHNS and CDR2 SASEGT. CDR3 residues: CASSGGQGWMNTEAFF. The CDR3 bases are TGTGCCAGCAGTGGTGGACAGGGCTGGATGAACACTGAAGCTTTCTTT.

This chain connects TRBV6-5 to TRBJ2-2; TRBD2 aligns across 7 bases. With V trimmed by 8 bases and J by 5 bases, 11 bases remained unmatched. This CDR3 has 15 amino acids. CDR1 and CDR2 from the germline V gene are MNHEY and SVGAGI. This CDR3 is CASAGTLGGTGELFF. CDR3 DNA: TGTGCCAGCGCCGGGACGCTCGGGGGGACCGGGGAGCTGTTTTTT.

The table lists this clone with a few counts. The CDR3 sequence is CASSPNPTGKKLFF. The DNA for the CDR3 is TGTGCCAGCAGCCCAAACCCGACAGGGAAAAAACTGTTTTTT. The genes are TRBV7-8 and TRBJ1-4; 7 bases are a match to TRBD1. The germline CDR1 and CDR2 sequences are SGHVS and FQNEAQ. CDR3 length: 14 amino acids. The V segment lost 5 bases and the J segment 9 bases; nucleotides outside the gene matches: 9.

This clone was detected once. This chain connects TRBV5-1 to TRBJ1-4; 7 bases are shared with TRBD1. This CDR3 has 12 residues. V shed 4 bases, J shed 12 bases, and the junction held 6 bases outside the gene matches. Germline values: CDR1 SGHRS, CDR2 YFSETQ. Here the CDR3 DNA reads TGCGCCAGCAGCCCCGCCGGGACAGAACTGTTTTTT. Its translation: CASSPAGTELFF. Based on the CDR3 plus reference TRBV5-1 and TRBJ1-4, the full variable domain is KAGVTQTPRYLIKTRGQQVTLSCSPISGHRSVSWYQQTPGQGLQFLFEYFSETQRNKGNFPGRFSGRQFSNSRSEMNVSTLELGDSALYLCASSPAGTELFFGSGTQLSVL.

Many counts were recorded for this clone. The chain recombines TRBV6-4 with TRBJ2-1; 13 bases are a match to TRBD2. With V trimmed by 4 bases and J by 8 bases, 5 bases remained unmatched. The CDR3 consists of 15 residues. Germline values: CDR1 MRHNA, CDR2 SNTAGT. CDR3 DNA: TGTGCCAGCAGTGGGACTAGCGGGAGTAAGGATGAGCAGTTCTTC. Residues: CASSGTSGSKDEQFF.

The chain recombines TRBV18 with TRBJ1-5; a weak D match, TRBD1 (6 bases). The CDR3 sequence is 15 residues long. Per germline, CDR1 KGHSH and CDR2 LQKENI. V was trimmed by 3 bases and J by 6 bases, leaving 15 bases between them. CDR3 residues: CASSPLGGAGQPQHF. For the CDR3, the DNA is TGTGCCAGCTCACCTCTGGGGGGGGCTGGTCAGCCCCAGCATTTT.

As for this clone: The junction differs from germline at one of its ends, possibly a read error. This specimen includes other DNA sequences encoding the same CDR3. The chain employs TRBV19 and TRBJ1-1; perhaps TRBD1 as D (6 bases). Germline CDR1 and CDR2: LNHDA and SQIVND (reference sequence). This CDR3 spans 15 amino acids. The CDR3 DNA follows: TGTGCCAGTAGTATAGGAGGGAAATGGGACACTGAAGCCTTCTTT. Its translation: CASSIGGKWDTEAFF. Looking up the rest from reference TRBV19 and TRBJ1-1 gives the full variable domain: DGGITQSPKYLFRKEGQNVTLSCEQNLNHDAMYWYRQDPGQGLRLIYYSQIVNDFQKGDIAEGYSVSREKKESFPLTVTSAQKNPTAFYLCASSIGGKWDTEAFFGQGTRLTVV.

The chain joins TRBV2 to TRBJ1-5; D is unclear. The CDR3 length is 17 residues. Germline V gene data show CDR1 as SNHLY and CDR2 as FYNNEI. Deletions cut 4 bases from V and 0 bases from J, with 16 bases between. The DNA for the CDR3 is TGTGCCAGCAGTGTTGCAGGACGGGAGTATAGCAATCAGCCCCAGCATTTT. As protein: CASSVAGREYSNQPQHF.

V and J are TRBV1 and TRBJ2-7; no DNA check was done on the table's D call, TRBD2. TRBV1 is reported as a pseudogene. The CDR3 has 18 amino acids. In DNA form, the CDR3 reads TGCACCAGCAGCCATAGCAGTAGACTAGCGGGAAATCGGGGGGAGCAGTACTTC. Protein sequence: CTSSHSSRLAGNRGEQYF.

The V and J genes are TRBV27 and TRBJ2-7, with TRBD2 identical over 9 bases. The V gene's germline CDR1 is MNHEY and CDR2 SMNVEV (reference sequence). CDR3 size: 15 residues. V was pared by 3 bases and J by 2 bases, with 5 bases of the junction left unmatched. Here the CDR3 reads CASSFLAGDPYEQYF. CDR3 DNA sequence: TGTGCCAGCAGTTTTTTAGCGGGAGACCCCTACGAGCAGTACTTC.

CDR3 bases: TGCGCCAGCAGCCAATCCGGGGGGTATCAGCCCCAGCATTTT. This encodes CASSQSGGYQPQHF. V gene TRBV4-1 combines with J gene TRBJ1-5; tentative D call: TRBD1 (5 bases). V was pared by 2 bases and J by 5 bases, with 10 bases between. The length of the CDR3 is 14 residues. Germline V lookup: CDR1 MGHRA, CDR2 YSYEKL.

The chain couples TRBV5-5 to TRBJ1-5; D is unresolved. The V gene's germline CDR1 is SGHKS and CDR2 YYEKEE (reference sequence). This CDR3 region has 15 residues. Trimming removed 3 bases at V and 7 bases at J, with 17 bases between. The CDR3 region is CASSSLGGQYQPQHF. The CDR3 DNA reads as TGTGCCAGCAGCTCGTTGGGAGGGCAATACCAGCCCCAGCATTTT.

The CDR3 reads CASSQAGTGGWDEQYF. CDR3 nucleotide sequence: TGCGCCAGCAGCCAGGCCGGGACAGGGGGCTGGGACGAGCAGTACTTC. V gene TRBV4-1 combines with J gene TRBJ2-7; 12 bases fit TRBD1. The CDR3 has 16 amino acids. Trimming took 3 bases from V and 5 from J; bases not matched to a gene: 8. Germline assignment: CDR1 MGHRA and CDR2 YSYEKL.

The J gene is TRBJ2-1, the V gene TRBV10-3, with D possibly being TRBD2 (5 bases). The CDR3 contains 13 residues. V was pared by 2 bases and J by 3 bases, with 5 bases between. Germline values: CDR1 ENHRY, CDR2 SYGVKD. CDR3 in amino acids: CAISEDYYNEQFF. CDR3 DNA sequence: TGTGCCATCAGTGAGGACTACTACAATGAGCAGTTCTTC.

This clone appeared once. The chain employs TRBV15 and TRBJ1-4; no clear D gene. The CDR3 is made up of 15 amino acids. Trimming shortened V by 1 base and J by 7 bases, and 13 bases separated the two germline ends. Germline V lookup: CDR1 LNHNV, CDR2 YYDKDF (reference sequence). The CDR3 sequence: CATSRGGGPGEKLFF. The CDR3 coding sequence is TGTGCCACCAGCAGAGGAGGCGGGCCTGGTGAAAAACTGTTTTTT.

The rearrangement uses TRBV2 and TRBJ2-1; 8 bases align to TRBD1. The ends lost 6 bases at V and 3 bases at J; junction bases unmatched: 7. Germline-derived CDR1 and CDR2 are SNHLY and FYNNEI. The CDR3 extends over 15 amino acids. CDR3 coding DNA: TGTGCCAGCAGAGCCTCCGGGACAGGCTACAATGAGCAGTTCTTC. This gives the protein CASRASGTGYNEQFF.

For the CDR3, the DNA is TGTGCCAGCAAAGGACTCTCGGGGGTCGAATGGGATACGCAGTATTTT. Protein: CASKGLSGVEWDTQYF. The chain is built from TRBV2 and TRBJ2-3, with D tentatively TRBD2 (6 bases). V lost 7 bases and J lost 6, with 23 bases in between. The length of the CDR3 is 16 residues. CDR1 is SNHLY, CDR2 FYNNEI, per germline.

This clone showed up just once. The CDR3: CASSQKVAAFMNTEAFF. The CDR3 bases are TGTGCCAGCAGCCAAAAGGTCGCGGCCTTTATGAACACTGAAGCTTTCTTT. V and J are TRBV21-1 and TRBJ1-1. TRBV21-1 is given as a pseudogene. CDR3 size: 17 residues.

This clone was observed a few times. CDR3 in amino acids: CASSPVGGSYEQYF. CDR3 bases: TGTGCCAGCAGCCCGGTCGGGGGGTCCTACGAGCAGTACTTC. J is TRBJ2-7 and V is TRBV11-2; 7 bases align to TRBD2. This CDR3 has 14 amino acids. Germline V gene sequence: CDR1 SGHAT, CDR2 FQNNGV. V shed 5 bases, J shed 1 base, and the junction held 5 bases outside the gene matches.